One sample yielded the 15 T cell receptor beta chains listed below, sequenced in a study of T cells in Graves' hyperthyroidism and ophthalmopathy. There were TCR beta CDR3 regions amplified from RNA transcripts. With the HTBI primer set, the TCR CDR3 went through a first round of RT-PCR. TCRdb passed the multiplex PCR reads through MiXCR, listing each CDR3 protein once. The sample records 150,000 or so distinct CDR3 sequences, around 21% being singletons. The source material was blood. These receptors were collected from a woman aged 45-60 years with Graves' hyperthyroidism that later progressed to Graves' ophthalmopathy.

This clonotype was counted between two and nine times. A single base separates this from a much larger clone, so it may be a read error. J is TRBJ1-1 and V is TRBV6-6; TRBD1 aligns across 8 bases. Germline V CDR1 and CDR2: MNHNY, SVGAGI (reference sequence). Germline trimming cut 0 bases from V and 1 base from J; bases unmatched to any gene: 4. This CDR3 has 16 residues. CDR3 sequence reads: CASSYSPTGANTEAFF. The CDR3 DNA reads as TGTGCCAGCAGTTACTCACCGACAGGGGCGAACACTGAAGCTTTCTTT.

At least ten counts were recorded for this clonotype. The chain links TRBV11-2 to TRBJ2-7; 7 nucleotides line up with TRBD1. The CDR3 has 15 residues. Trimming at V came to 5 bases and at J to 0 bases, leaving 7 bases not matched to a gene. Per germline, CDR1 SGHAT and CDR2 FQNNGV. The CDR3 spells CASSRGQTSSYEQYF. Here the CDR3 DNA reads TGTGCCAGCAGCCGGGGACAGACCTCCTCCTACGAGCAGTACTTC.

CDR3 coding DNA: TGTGCCAGCAGCTTGCAGGGGGGGACTAACTATGGCTACACCTTC. Its translation: CASSLQGGTNYGYTF. This chain joins TRBV5-5 and TRBJ1-2; 7 bases fit TRBD1. The CDR3 sequence is 15 residues long. The germline gives CDR1 SGHKS, CDR2 YYEKEE (reference sequence). Trimming cost V 1 base and J 0 bases; bases outside gene matches: 3.

This clonotype occurred many times. This chain uses TRBV28 with TRBJ1-1; TRBD1 agrees at 10 bases. Trimming took 7 bases from V and 2 from J; bases not matched to a gene: 13. This CDR3 is built from 17 residues. Per germline, CDR1 MDHEN and CDR2 SYDVKM. The CDR3 DNA reads as TGTGCCAGCAATAGTCTCGGGACAGGGGCTCTAAACACTGAAGCTTTCTTT. This translates into CASNSLGTGALNTEAFF.

The chain has TRBV20-1 and TRBJ1-3; 12 bases match TRBD1. Germline V lookup: CDR1 DFQATT, CDR2 SNEGSKA (reference sequence). The CDR3 sequence is 15 residues long. V dropped 4 bases and J dropped 6; count of bases not matched to a gene: 7. The CDR3 here is CSAITGTGGENTIYF. Written as DNA, the CDR3 is TGCAGTGCTATAACCGGGACAGGGGGCGAAAACACCATATATTTT.

V gene TRBV18 combines with J gene TRBJ2-2; D uncertain. The CDR3 is 14 amino acids. Trimming shortened V by 10 bases and J by 2 bases, and 14 bases separated the two germline ends. Germline CDR1 is KGHSH and CDR2 is LQKENI. CDR3 region: CATRLGSNTGELFF. The DNA for the CDR3 is TGTGCCACCCGCTTGGGATCAAACACCGGGGAGCTGTTTTTT. Looking up the rest from reference TRBV18 and TRBJ2-2 gives the full variable domain: NAGVMQNPRHLVRRRGQEARLRCSPMKGHSHVYWYRQLPEEGLKFMVYLQKENIIDESGMPKERFSAEFPKEGPSILRIQQVVRGDSAAYFCATRLGSNTGELFFGEGSRLTVL.

V gene TRBV20-1 combines with J gene TRBJ2-7, with D hard to call. Looked up from germline, CDR1 is DFQATT and CDR2 is SNEGSKA (reference sequence). The V and J ends lost 5 bases and 0 bases respectively, with 14 bases between them. This CDR3 has 14 residues. Here the CDR3 reads CSALAPESSYEQYF. The CDR3 nucleotides read TGCAGTGCTCTGGCCCCGGAGAGCTCCTACGAGCAGTACTTC.

This clonotype was detected a few times. This chain uses TRBV5-1 with TRBJ2-7, with 7 nucleotides matching TRBD1. Looked up from germline, CDR1 is SGHRS and CDR2 is YFSETQ. V shed 5 bases and J 7 bases; nucleotides not matched to a gene: 18. CDR3 length equals 16 residues. DNA for the CDR3: TGCGCCAGCAGAAGATCCGGGACAGCGACCCTTCGGGAGCAGTACTTC. Its translation is CASRRSGTATLREQYF.

The chain combines TRBV6-1 with TRBJ2-1, with D tentatively TRBD1 or TRBD2 (5 bases each). Trimming cost V 3 bases and J 6 bases, with 15 bases left between them. CDR1 and CDR2 from the germline V gene are MNHNS and SASEGT. The CDR3 sequence is 15 residues long. The CDR3 DNA reads TGTGCCAGCAGTGAGGGCTCGGGACCAGGCAATGAGCAGTTCTTC. Its protein is CASSEGSGPGNEQFF.

As concerns this clonotype: This may be a read error: a much more frequent sequence differs by one nucleotide. The V gene is TRBV28, the J gene TRBJ2-4; 12 bases agree with TRBD2. CDR1 MDHEN and CDR2 SYDVKM come from the germline V gene. This CDR3 region has 17 residues. The CDR3 sequence is CASSPLAGGPAKNVQYF. The CDR3 region has the DNA TGTGCCAGCAGTCCGCTAGCGGGAGGGCCGGCCAAAAACGTTCAGTACTTC.

This sequence joins TRBV4-1 and TRBJ1-5; D is possibly TRBD1 (6 bases). V was trimmed by 4 bases and J by 1 base, leaving 17 bases between them. This CDR3 spans 17 amino acids. CDR1 is MGHRA and CDR2 is YSYEKL in the germline V gene. The CDR3 is CASSPDRGGASNQPQHF. CDR3 DNA sequence: TGCGCCAGCAGCCCAGATCGGGGGGGGGCGAGCAATCAGCCCCAGCATTTT.

V and J are TRBV7-3 and TRBJ2-1, with D hard to call. CDR3 length equals 18 residues. The germline V gene encodes CDR1 SGHTA and CDR2 FQGTGA. V gave up 5 bases and J gave up 0 bases, with 20 bases separating them. The CDR3 DNA reads TGTGCCAGCAGCCCCTATTCCCGTACCGTCAGCTCCTACAATGAGCAGTTCTTC. Its protein is CASSPYSRTVSSYNEQFF. The whole variable domain, remainder taken from reference TRBV7-3 and TRBJ2-1, is GAGVSQTPSNKVTEKGKYVELRCDPISGHTALYWYRQSLGQGPEFLIYFQGTGAADDSGLPNDRFFAVRPEGSVSTLKIQRTERGDSAVYLCASSPYSRTVSSYNEQFFGPGTRLTVL.

This clonotype came up a few times. V is TRBV27 and J is TRBJ2-5, with 7 bases lining up with TRBD2. The V and J ends lost 0 bases and 3 bases, in that order; junction bases with no gene match: 4. Germline lookup yields CDR1 MNHEY and CDR2 SMNVEV (reference sequence). CDR3 length: 15 amino acids. This chain's CDR3 is CASSLSTGLKETQYF. CDR3 DNA sequence: TGTGCCAGCAGTTTATCTACGGGACTAAAAGAGACCCAGTACTTC.

This clonotype has at least ten counts. The V call is TRBV6-1, the J call TRBJ1-3, with D unclear. The germline CDR1 and CDR2 sequences are MNHNS and SASEGT. Trimming removed 8 bases from V and 0 bases from J, with 8 bases in between. The length of the CDR3 is 13 residues. The CDR3 DNA sequence: TGTGCCAGCCATCGGTCCTCTGGAAACACCATATATTTT. Translation gives CASHRSSGNTIYF.

Many counts were recorded for this clonotype. In DNA form, the CDR3 reads TGCAGTGCAGAAACGAGTGGCACCATATATTTT. Translating it yields CSAETSGTIYF. The chain couples TRBV20-1 to TRBJ1-3; D gene ambiguous. Germline V gene sequence: CDR1 DFQATT, CDR2 SNEGSKA (reference sequence). The CDR3 spans 11 residues. V lost 6 bases and J 9 bases, leaving 12 bases between the germline ends.